This TCR beta chain came from a study of response to subunit inactivated influenza vaccine. In germline, CDR1 is LGHDT, CDR2 YNNKEL (reference sequence). The CDR3 consists of 14 residues. V gave up 1 base and J gave up 4 bases, with 11 bases separating them. Study-wide points: Researchers suggested that each seasonal influenza vaccination recruits few new T cells.

TCRdb processed the RT-PCR reads anew with MiXCR; each CDR3 protein has one entry. The table includes almost 600,000 distinct CDR3 sequences, 14% detected once. This clonotype was detected once. Its target is unknown. V gene TRBV3-1 combines with J gene TRBJ2-7; D is perhaps TRBD1 (6 bases). The source was PBMCs from blood, collected 11 to 12 days after vaccination. The receptor was isolated from a man aged 45-60 years who received an inactivated influenza vaccine. CDR3 sequence: CASSQGGHYYEQYF. The CDR3 DNA reads TGTGCCAGCAGCCAAGGGGGACACTATTACGAGCAGTACTTC.